This T cell receptor beta chain appears in the sequencing data of a study of shared clonotypes between healthy human individuals. This CDR3 has 11 residues. V dropped 7 bases and J dropped 7 bases, with 8 bases sitting between them. Germline assignment: CDR1 MDHEN and CDR2 SYDVKM. Generated by immunoSEQ multiplex PCR, the TCRdb table keeps only in-frame clones and is missing some. This table holds 490,000 or so clones, around three quarters found once. The chain employs TRBV28 and TRBJ2-1, with unresolved D. The sequencing sample was made of PBMCs. The receptor was isolated from a woman aged 35 to 49 in good health. Some clones in this sample may be carry-over from other donors' samples. CDR3 residues: CASTLGNEQFF. The DNA for the CDR3 is TGTGCCAGCACCCTGGGGAATGAGCAGTTCTTC.